Below, one T cell receptor (beta chain) is given with its context. Its antigen is unknown. Per-base quality was not reported, and no clone a single base away is much larger than it. A MiSeq instrument was used for deep resolution sequencing, which targeted depths ranging from 1 in 1 million up to 1 in 200,000 T cells, with coverage averaging 10x for each clonotype. The immunoSEQ hsTCRB Kit was used to generate the TCR beta libraries. In the paper's pipeline: The data were analyzed with ImmunoSEQ Analyzer and ImmunoSEQ Data Assistant, and V, D and J gene assignments followed IMGT definitions. Clonality, which ranges from 0 to 1, was calculated by subtracting the normalized Shannon entropy of productive rearrangement frequencies from one. Only overrepresented clonotypes making up at least 0.05% of each patient's repertoire were included in the public clonotype analysis. Repertoires from around 13 age-matched healthy donors in immuneACCESS were used as clonality controls. The source is immuneACCESS, and TCRdb retained only in-frame sequences with V and J called. Part of the clones is not carried over; for the studies checked, unresolved V genes explain less than half of this, and the remainder is unexplained. V and J calls and clone size are given by that table; D and trimming were obtained from the DNA. The sample yields hundreds of thousands of clones; under 70% were counted once. Jointly, the top ten make up 5% to 6.5% of the sample.

The record originates from a study of cytotoxic CD8 clonotypes in ibrutinib-treated CLL (dated by TCRdb to 2020 to 2022). In the study overall: The cohort was composed of some ten relapsed/refractory and approximately 16 treatment-naive patients; IGHV unmutated status was identified in 17 patients. Responses were partial in some 24 patients and complete in 2; after median 68 months follow-up, around 15 stayed in remission and roughly twelve progressed. The response samples were drawn at a median of approximately 11 months into treatment, with a range of about 6 to 36 months. On average, each sample yielded 255,043 productive templates and tens of thousands of productive rearrangements. Longitudinal samples were obtainable from about 30% of the roughly 86 participants in the trial. Cryopreserved peripheral blood mononuclear cells were obtained before treatment, at response, and at either sustained remission or disease progression. All remission and progressive disease samples were collected while patients were still receiving ibrutinib.

What the research found in general, with its limitations: At baseline, clonality was higher than in age-matched healthy donors and showed a strong correlation with circulating CD8+ T-cell counts. An increase in clonality was observed at ibrutinib response, with clonality remaining stable during sustained remission and falling back toward baseline at progression. Sustained-remission and progressing patients did not have matched sampling times, and lymph node repertoires were not examined. Public clonotypes were rare and either shrank or stayed stable during treatment, and the rise in clonality at ibrutinib response reflected expansion of private clonotypes.

The cysteine opens and the phenylalanine closes a CDR3 of 18 amino acids. Of all the DNA, just the CDR3 is kept, 54 bases in frame from base 1. In the germline V gene, CDR1 corresponds to SGHTA and CDR2 to FQGNSA. From V the trimming removes 7 bases and from J it removes 4 bases, while the gene matches leave 13 bases of the junction unaccounted for. For TCR beta library preparation, approximately 2 micrograms of genomic DNA was extracted from cryopreserved PBMCs. Longitudinal blood samples from CLL patients on ibrutinib monotherapy were analyzed using high-throughput TCR beta sequencing. Patients were enrolled in a phase 2 open-label single-center ibrutinib monotherapy trial.

This chain joins TRBV7-2 to TRBJ2-3; TRBD2 lines up with 14 middle nucleotides. The sample consisted of PBMCs, taken after 36 months of ibrutinib treatment. This clonotype originated in a human donor with chronic lymphocytic leukemia. The CDR3 is CASKQKGLAGVRADTQYF. Read as DNA, the sequence is TGTGCCAGCAAACAAAAGGGACTAGCGGGAGTTCGGGCAGATACGCAGTATTTT.